The clone carrying this T cell receptor beta chain has only one observation. The sample's time point: new active TB diagnosis, blood taken before or within 7 days of starting treatment. This sample was included in a study of T cells in tuberculosis. CDR1 SGHTA and CDR2 FQGNSA come from the germline V gene. Losses at the gene ends were 3 bases for V and 0 bases for J; bases not matched to a gene: 5. The CDR3 length is 16 residues. Only in-frame clones appear in the TCRdb table, and some are missing; sequencing was by immunoSEQ multiplex PCR. The sample lists about 50,000 clones, about 95% occurring once.

This clonotype was sampled from an adult with tuberculosis. This rearrangement joins TRBV7-2 to TRBJ2-1; 7 bases line up with TRBD2. The material was PBMCs, obtained at tuberculosis diagnosis. The CDR3 bases are TGTGCCAGCAGCTTCCGACCGGGAGGCTCCTACAATGAGCAGTTCTTC. This sequence encodes CASSFRPGGSYNEQFF.